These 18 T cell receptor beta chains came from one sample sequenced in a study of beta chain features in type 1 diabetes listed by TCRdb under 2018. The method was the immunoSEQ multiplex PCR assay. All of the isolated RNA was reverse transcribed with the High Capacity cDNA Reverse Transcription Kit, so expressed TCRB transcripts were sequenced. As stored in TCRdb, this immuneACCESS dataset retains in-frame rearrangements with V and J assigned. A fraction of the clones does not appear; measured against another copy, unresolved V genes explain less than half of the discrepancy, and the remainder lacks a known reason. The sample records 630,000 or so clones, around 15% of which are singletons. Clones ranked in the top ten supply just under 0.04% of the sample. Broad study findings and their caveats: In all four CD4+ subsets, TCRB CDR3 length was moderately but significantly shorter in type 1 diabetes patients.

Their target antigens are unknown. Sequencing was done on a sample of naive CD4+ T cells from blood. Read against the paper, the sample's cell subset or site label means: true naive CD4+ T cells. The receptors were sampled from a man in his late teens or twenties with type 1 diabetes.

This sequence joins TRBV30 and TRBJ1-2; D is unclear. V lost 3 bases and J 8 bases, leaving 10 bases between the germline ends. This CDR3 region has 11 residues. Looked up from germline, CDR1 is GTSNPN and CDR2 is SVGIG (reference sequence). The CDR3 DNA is TGTGCCTGGAGCCTCTCGTGGGGCTACACCTTC. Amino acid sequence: CAWSLSWGYTF.

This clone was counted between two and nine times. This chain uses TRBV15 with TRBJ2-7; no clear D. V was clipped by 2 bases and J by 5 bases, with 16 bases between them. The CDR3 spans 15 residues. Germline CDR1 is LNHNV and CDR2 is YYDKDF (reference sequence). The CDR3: CATSRQATNINEQYF. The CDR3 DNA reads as TGTGCCACCAGCAGACAGGCTACCAATATTAACGAGCAGTACTTC.

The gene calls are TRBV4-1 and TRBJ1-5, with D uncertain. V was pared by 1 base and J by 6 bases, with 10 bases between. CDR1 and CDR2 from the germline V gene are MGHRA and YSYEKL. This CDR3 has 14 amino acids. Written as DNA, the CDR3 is TGCGCCAGCAGCCAAGGACCGCGGAGTCAGCCCCAGCATTTT. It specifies CASSQGPRSQPQHF.

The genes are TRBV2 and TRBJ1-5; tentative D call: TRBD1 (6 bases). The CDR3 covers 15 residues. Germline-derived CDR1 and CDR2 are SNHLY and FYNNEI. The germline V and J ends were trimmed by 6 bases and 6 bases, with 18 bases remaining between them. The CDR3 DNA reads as TGTGCCAGCAGCTTCGACAGGAATTTACGTCAGCCCCAGCATTTT. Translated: CASSFDRNLRQPQHF.

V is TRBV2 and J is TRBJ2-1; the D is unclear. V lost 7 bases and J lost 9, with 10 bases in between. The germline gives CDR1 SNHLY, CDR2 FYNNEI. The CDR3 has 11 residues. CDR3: CASTIASEQFF. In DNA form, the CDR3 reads TGTGCCAGCACAATCGCGAGTGAGCAGTTCTTC. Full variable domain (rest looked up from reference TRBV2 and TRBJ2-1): EPEVTQTPSHQVTQMGQEVILRCVPISNHLYFYWYRQILGQKVEFLVSFYNNEISEKSEIFDDQFSVERPDGSNFTLKIRSTKLEDSAMYFCASTIASEQFFGPGTRLTVL.

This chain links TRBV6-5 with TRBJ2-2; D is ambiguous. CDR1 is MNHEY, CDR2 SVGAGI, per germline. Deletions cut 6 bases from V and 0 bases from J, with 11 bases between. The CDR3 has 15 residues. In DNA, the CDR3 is TGTGCCAGCAGCCGTCCGGCGTCGAACACCGGGGAGCTGTTTTTT. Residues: CASSRPASNTGELFF.

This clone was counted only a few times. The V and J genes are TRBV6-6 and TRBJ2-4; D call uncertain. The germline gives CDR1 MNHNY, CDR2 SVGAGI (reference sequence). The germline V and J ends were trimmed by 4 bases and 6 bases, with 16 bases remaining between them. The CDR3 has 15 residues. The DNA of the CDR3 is TGTGCCAGCAGTTCTAGAGTCTCCCCCGGAAACATTCAGTACTTC. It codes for CASSSRVSPGNIQYF.

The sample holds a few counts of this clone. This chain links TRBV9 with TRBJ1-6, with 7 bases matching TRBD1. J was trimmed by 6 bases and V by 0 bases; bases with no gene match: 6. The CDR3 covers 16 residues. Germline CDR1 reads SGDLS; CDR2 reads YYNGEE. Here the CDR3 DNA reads TGTGCCAGCAGCGTAGCTACAGGGGCGAGTAATTCACCCCTCCACTTT. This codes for CASSVATGASNSPLHF.

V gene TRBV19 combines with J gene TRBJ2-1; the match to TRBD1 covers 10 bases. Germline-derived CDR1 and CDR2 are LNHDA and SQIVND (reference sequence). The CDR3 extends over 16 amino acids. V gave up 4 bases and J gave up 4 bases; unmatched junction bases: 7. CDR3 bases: TGTGCCAGTAGTAGATCCCGGACAGGGGGTTACAATGAGCAGTTCTTC. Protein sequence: CASSRSRTGGYNEQFF.

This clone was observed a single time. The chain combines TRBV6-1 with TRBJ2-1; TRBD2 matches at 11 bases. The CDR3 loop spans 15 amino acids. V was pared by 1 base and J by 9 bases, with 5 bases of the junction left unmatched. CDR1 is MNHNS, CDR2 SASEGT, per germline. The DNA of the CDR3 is TGTGCCAGCAGTGAAGTTAGCGGGGGGGCCACTGAGCAGTTCTTC. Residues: CASSEVSGGATEQFF.

CDR3 residues: CASSPTPLPLSYEQYF. CDR3 DNA sequence: TGTGCCAGCTCACCGACCCCACTCCCTCTCTCCTACGAGCAGTACTTC. V gene TRBV18 combines with J gene TRBJ2-7, with D unresolved. Germline V gives CDR1 KGHSH, CDR2 LQKENI. V was cut by 3 bases and J by 0 bases, with 15 bases left in between. This CDR3 has 16 amino acids.

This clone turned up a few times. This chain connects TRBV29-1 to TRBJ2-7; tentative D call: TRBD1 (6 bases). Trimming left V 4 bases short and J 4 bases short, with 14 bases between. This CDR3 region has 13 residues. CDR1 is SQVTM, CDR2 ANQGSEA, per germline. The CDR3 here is CSVGGQLGYEQYF. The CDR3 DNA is TGCAGCGTTGGGGGGCAATTAGGGTACGAGCAGTACTTC.

This CDR3 reads CASGSLWTSGRANKGAAQYF. CDR3 nucleotide sequence: TGCGCCAGCGGAAGCCTTTGGACTAGCGGGAGAGCGAATAAGGGCGCGGCCCAGTACTTC. The chain uses TRBV10-1 and TRBJ2-5; 13 bases are shared with TRBD2. The CDR3 totals 20 residues. The V and J ends lost 8 bases and 9 bases, in that order; junction bases with no gene match: 27. Germline CDR1 WNHNN, CDR2 SYGVQD (reference sequence).

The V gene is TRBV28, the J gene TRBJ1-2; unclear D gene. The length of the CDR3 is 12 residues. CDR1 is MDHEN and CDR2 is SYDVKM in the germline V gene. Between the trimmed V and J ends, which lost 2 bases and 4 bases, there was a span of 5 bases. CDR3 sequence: CASSLPRYGYTF. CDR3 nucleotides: TGTGCCAGCAGTTTACCTCGCTATGGCTACACCTTC.

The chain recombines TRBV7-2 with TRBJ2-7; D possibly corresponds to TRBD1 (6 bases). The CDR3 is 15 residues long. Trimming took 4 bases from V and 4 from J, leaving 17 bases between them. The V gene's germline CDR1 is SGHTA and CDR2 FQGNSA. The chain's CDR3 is CASSSSGTQPYEQYF. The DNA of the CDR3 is TGTGCCAGCAGCTCATCCGGGACACAGCCTTACGAGCAGTACTTC.

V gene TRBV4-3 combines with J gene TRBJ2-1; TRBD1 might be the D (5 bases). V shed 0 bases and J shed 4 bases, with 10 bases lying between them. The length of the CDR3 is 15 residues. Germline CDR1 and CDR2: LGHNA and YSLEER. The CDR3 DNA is TGCGCCAGCAGCCAAGATGCGGCAGGGTACAATGAGCAGTTCTTC. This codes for CASSQDAAGYNEQFF.

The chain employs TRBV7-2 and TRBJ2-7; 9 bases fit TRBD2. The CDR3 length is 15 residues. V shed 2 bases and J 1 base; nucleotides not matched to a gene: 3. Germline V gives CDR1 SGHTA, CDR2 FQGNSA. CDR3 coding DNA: TGTGCCAGCAGCTTAATCCTAGCGGGATCCTACGAGCAGTACTTC. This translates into CASSLILAGSYEQYF.

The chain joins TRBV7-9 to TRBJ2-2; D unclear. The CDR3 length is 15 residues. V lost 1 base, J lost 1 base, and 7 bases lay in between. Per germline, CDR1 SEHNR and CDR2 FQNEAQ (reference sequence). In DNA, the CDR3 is TGTGCCAGCAGCTTAGGACGGATGAACACCGGGGAGCTGTTTTTT. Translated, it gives CASSLGRMNTGELFF.